These 28 T cell receptor beta chains originate from one sample sequenced in a study of cytomegalovirus exposure and HLA in healthy donors. PCR amplification relied on 60 Vbeta primers (plus 13 Jbeta primers). The protocol was immunoSEQ multiplex PCR, while the TCRdb copy is restricted to in-frame clones and leaves out a portion. This table holds about 150,000 clones, less than 85% found once. Sequenced: PBMCs. Receptors were obtained from a woman aged 45-65 years in good health and CMV-seropositive.

The chain carries TRBV5-6 and TRBJ1-1; 8 bases are a match to TRBD1. The CDR3 spans 14 residues. Unmatched junction bases numbered 6, after V lost 3 bases and J lost 5 bases. The germline V gene encodes CDR1 SGHDT and CDR2 YYEEEE. CDR3 sequence reads: CASSSPGTGTEAFF. The DNA of the CDR3 is TGTGCCAGCAGCTCCCCCGGGACAGGAACTGAAGCTTTCTTT.

The V call is TRBV5-1, the J call TRBJ2-3; maybe TRBD2 (5 bases). The V gene lost 5 bases and the J gene lost 5 bases, with 12 bases spanning the gap. CDR3 length equals 13 residues. CDR1 SGHRS and CDR2 YFSETQ come from the germline V gene. CDR3 residues: CASRRGFEDTQYF. CDR3 nucleotide sequence: TGCGCCAGCAGACGCGGGTTCGAAGATACGCAGTATTTT.

The V call is TRBV9, the J call TRBJ2-7; 7 positions agree with TRBD1. Germline CDR1 SGDLS, CDR2 YYNGEE. V shed 3 bases and J 4 bases; nucleotides not matched to a gene: 7. This CDR3 is built from 14 residues. As DNA, the CDR3 is TGTGCCAGCAGCGGACACAAGACAGGGTACGAGCAGTACTTC. Protein product: CASSGHKTGYEQYF.

The chain is built from TRBV9 and TRBJ2-2; TRBD1 matches at 7 bases. Germline trimming cut 5 bases from V and 1 base from J; bases unmatched to any gene: 2. The germline V gene has CDR1 SGDLS and CDR2 YYNGEE. This CDR3 comprises 14 residues. DNA for the CDR3: TGTGCCAGCAGGGGACAGTGGAACACCGGGGAGCTGTTTTTT. Translating gives CASRGQWNTGELFF.

The rearrangement links TRBV2 to TRBJ2-3, with D tentatively TRBD1 (6 bases). Trimming left V 5 bases short and J 9 bases short, with 9 bases between. The CDR3 is 11 amino acids. Germline V gene sequence: CDR1 SNHLY, CDR2 FYNNEI. The CDR3 DNA sequence: TGTGCCAGCAGTTACAGGGAGACGCAGTATTTT. This encodes CASSYRETQYF. The full variable domain, with the rest looked up from reference TRBV2 and TRBJ2-3, is EPEVTQTPSHQVTQMGQEVILRCVPISNHLYFYWYRQILGQKVEFLVSFYNNEISEKSEIFDDQFSVERPDGSNFTLKIRSTKLEDSAMYFCASSYRETQYFGPGTRLTVL.

The V call is TRBV10-3, the J call TRBJ2-7, with 7 positions matching TRBD1. Germline CDR1 is ENHRY and CDR2 is SYGVKD. This CDR3 contains 14 residues. With 4 bases clipped from V and 6 bases from J, the junction kept 9 bases outside the gene matches. This chain's CDR3 is CAISVRQGMSEQYF. The CDR3 region has the DNA TGTGCCATCAGTGTTAGACAGGGAATGAGCGAGCAGTACTTC.

The chain combines TRBV7-2 with TRBJ2-3, with TRBD2 matching 13 bases. Germline CDR1 reads SGHTA; CDR2 reads FQGNSA. V gave up 5 bases and J gave up 7 bases; unmatched junction bases: 12. The CDR3 is made up of 17 amino acids. CDR3 in DNA: TGTGCCAGCAGCCTATTGACTAGCGGGGGGCCGGGGTATACGCAGTATTTT. This encodes CASSLLTSGGPGYTQYF. The full variable domain, rest sourced from reference TRBV7-2 and TRBJ2-3, is GAGVSQSPSNKVTEKGKDVELRCDPISGHTALYWYRQSLGQGLEFLIYFQGNSAPDKSGLPSDRFSAERTGGSVSTLTIQRTQQEDSAVYLCASSLLTSGGPGYTQYFGPGTRLTVL.

This clone was counted between two and nine times. The V and J genes are TRBV12-5 and TRBJ1-5; D is unclear. Germline V CDR1 and CDR2: LGHNT, FRNRAP. V gave up 2 bases and J gave up 1 base, with 9 bases separating them. This CDR3 spans 15 amino acids. CDR3 amino acids: CASGLMGGSNQPQHF. The CDR3 region has the DNA TGTGCTAGTGGTTTGATGGGAGGCAGCAATCAGCCCCAGCATTTT.

This rearrangement joins TRBV2 to TRBJ2-2; 7 bases agree with TRBD1. Unmatched junction bases numbered 9, after V lost 7 bases and J lost 4 bases. The germline gives CDR1 SNHLY, CDR2 FYNNEI. The CDR3 sequence is 15 residues long. CDR3 in amino acids: CASTFGTVGTGELFF. DNA of the CDR3: TGTGCCAGCACTTTTGGGACAGTGGGCACCGGGGAGCTGTTTTTT.

The rearrangement links TRBV27 to TRBJ2-3; 8 bases agree with TRBD2. The CDR3 extends over 14 amino acids. Germline loops: CDR1 MNHEY, CDR2 SMNVEV (reference sequence). The CDR3: CATGGGGKADTQYF. The DNA for the CDR3 is TGTGCTACCGGAGGCGGGGGGAAGGCAGATACGCAGTATTTT.

This clone was picked up many times. The rearrangement links TRBV4-3 to TRBJ1-2; TRBD1 might be the D (6 bases). The germline V gene has CDR1 LGHNA and CDR2 YSLEER. The CDR3 covers 15 residues. Trimming removed 0 bases from V and 7 bases from J, with 15 bases in between. In nucleotides, the CDR3 is TGCGCCAGCAGCCAAGATTTTGGGGGCAGTGGTGGCTACACCTTC. Its protein product is CASSQDFGGSGGYTF.

The chain links TRBV2 to TRBJ2-1, with 7 bases matching TRBD1. V lost 5 bases, J lost 9 bases, and 4 bases stayed unmatched. The germline V gene encodes CDR1 SNHLY and CDR2 FYNNEI. The CDR3 is made up of 12 amino acids. The CDR3 coding sequence is TGTGCCAGCAGTATCGGGACAGCTGAGCAGTTCTTC. It yields the protein CASSIGTAEQFF.

As DNA, the CDR3 is TGTGCCAGCAGCGTTTGGGGCGTCGGCACAGATACGCAGTATTTT. Translated: CASSVWGVGTDTQYF. The rearrangement links TRBV9 to TRBJ2-3, with D perhaps matching TRBD1 (5 bases). V dropped 2 bases and J dropped 1 base, with 11 bases sitting between them. The CDR3 extends over 15 amino acids. Germline CDR1 and CDR2: SGDLS and YYNGEE.

The chain joins TRBV5-1 to TRBJ2-1; a weak D match, TRBD2 (6 bases). The CDR3 has 14 amino acids. Germline V gene sequence: CDR1 SGHRS, CDR2 YFSETQ. V shed 4 bases and J shed 8 bases, with 16 bases lying between them. DNA of the CDR3: TGCGCCAGCAGCCTTGACGGGGGTCCCTATGAGCAGTTCTTC. Translation: CASSLDGGPYEQFF.

The chain is built from TRBV2 and TRBJ1-5; D may be TRBD1 (6 bases). Trimming took 2 bases from V and 5 from J, leaving 10 bases between them. The CDR3 is 14 residues long. Germline V lookup: CDR1 SNHLY, CDR2 FYNNEI. CDR3 in amino acids: CASSERGGYQPQHF. The CDR3 coding sequence is TGTGCCAGCAGTGAAAGGGGGGGCTATCAGCCCCAGCATTTT.

The gene calls are TRBV6-5 and TRBJ2-7; 10 bases line up with TRBD1. The CDR3 spans 16 residues. V shed 0 bases, J shed 2 bases, and the junction held 4 bases outside the gene matches. The germline gives CDR1 MNHEY, CDR2 SVGAGI. Here the CDR3 reads CASSYSKTGGTYEQYF. For the CDR3, the DNA is TGTGCCAGCAGTTACTCGAAGACAGGGGGCACCTACGAGCAGTACTTC.

The chain links TRBV30 to TRBJ2-3; 9 bases are shared with TRBD1. J gave up 4 bases and V 5 bases, and 7 bases lay outside the gene matches. The CDR3 loop spans 14 amino acids. Germline CDR1 and CDR2: GTSNPN and SVGIG (reference sequence). CDR3 nucleotide sequence: TGTGCCTGGGGGACAGGGTCAGGGGCAGATACGCAGTATTTT. Protein: CAWGTGSGADTQYF.

The V call is TRBV6-1, the J call TRBJ1-4; D remains unclear. Germline loops: CDR1 MNHNS, CDR2 SASEGT. The CDR3 extends over 14 amino acids. Trimming cost V 8 bases and J 13 bases, with 23 bases left between them. CDR3 protein: CASRTERGDTTLFF. The CDR3 region has the DNA TGTGCCAGCCGAACAGAACGCGGGGATACCACACTGTTTTTT.

Regarding this clone: Other DNA sequences within the sample encode an identical CDR3. The CDR3 sequence: CASSDMRASLLDHEQYF. As DNA, the CDR3 is TGTGCCAGCAGTGATATGAGGGCTAGCCTATTGGATCACGAGCAGTACTTC. The V and J genes are TRBV2 and TRBJ2-7, with D maybe TRBD2 (5 bases). CDR1 and CDR2 (germline): SNHLY, FYNNEI. The ends were cut back, 3 bases at V and 5 bases at J, with 23 bases in the middle. The CDR3 has 17 residues.

The genes are TRBV18 and TRBJ2-2, with D perhaps TRBD1 (5 bases). Germline assignment: CDR1 KGHSH and CDR2 LQKENI. Trimming shortened V by 2 bases and J by 7 bases, and 8 bases separated the two germline ends. CDR3 length equals 13 residues. This chain's CDR3 is CASSPRGGGELFF. The CDR3 nucleotides read TGTGCCAGCTCACCAAGGGGCGGCGGGGAGCTGTTTTTT.

This clone was counted a few times. The gene calls are TRBV5-6 and TRBJ1-2; 7 nucleotides agree with TRBD1. The germline CDR1 and CDR2 sequences are SGHDT and YYEEEE. V shed 1 base, J shed 6 bases, and the junction held 3 bases outside the gene matches. This CDR3 spans 13 amino acids. Here the CDR3 DNA reads TGTGCCAGCAGCTTGAGGCAGGGGGATGGCTACACCTTC. It yields the protein CASSLRQGDGYTF. Full variable domain (remainder filled in from reference TRBV5-6 and TRBJ1-2): DAGVTQSPTHLIKTRGQQVTLRCSPKSGHDTVSWYQQALGQGPQFIFQYYEEEERQRGNFPDRFSGHQFPNYSSELNVNALLLGDSALYLCASSLRQGDGYTFGSGTRLTVV.

The V call is TRBV7-2, the J call TRBJ2-1; 12 nucleotides align to TRBD2. Germline V CDR1 and CDR2: SGHTA, FQGNSA. Germline trimming cut 2 bases from V and 10 bases from J; bases unmatched to any gene: 9. This CDR3 contains 16 residues. The CDR3 coding sequence is TGTGCCAGCAGCTTACGACCGACTAGCGGGGGCGGGGAGCAGTTCTTC. Encoded protein: CASSLRPTSGGGEQFF.

This clone was recorded only once. V usage is TRBV6-1 and J usage is TRBJ1-5; 7 nucleotides agree with TRBD1. Looked up from germline, CDR1 is MNHNS and CDR2 is SASEGT. The CDR3 totals 15 residues. Trimming removed 6 bases from V and 2 bases from J; junction bases left unmatched: 7. CDR3: CASSKGTVGNQPQHF. Here the CDR3 DNA reads TGTGCCAGCAGCAAAGGGACAGTAGGCAATCAGCCCCAGCATTTT.

This clone was found a few times. This rearrangement joins TRBV6-6 to TRBJ2-7, with D maybe TRBD1 (6 bases). CDR1 and CDR2 (germline): MNHNY, SVGAGI (reference sequence). The CDR3 sequence is 11 residues long. Trimming left V 2 bases short and J 7 bases short, with 6 bases between. The CDR3, as DNA: TGTGCCAGCAGTTACAGGGGGGAGCAGTACTTC. Its translation: CASSYRGEQYF.

V gene TRBV30 combines with J gene TRBJ1-1; D perhaps matches TRBD1 (5 bases). The germline gives CDR1 GTSNPN, CDR2 SVGIG (reference sequence). The ends were cut back, 7 bases at V and 10 bases at J, with 10 bases in the middle. The CDR3 loop spans 9 amino acids. This chain's CDR3 is CASGLPAFF. CDR3 DNA sequence: TGTGCCTCAGGGCTTCCAGCTTTCTTT.

The chain couples TRBV29-1 to TRBJ2-5; 7 bases agree with TRBD1. The end of the DNA fits TRBJ2-7 better, so the J call may be wrong. The CDR3 is 13 amino acids. The germline V gene encodes CDR1 SQVTM and CDR2 ANQGSEA. The CDR3 bases are TGCAGCGTAAGACAGGGCTTATCCTACGAGCAGTACTTC. Its translation is CSVRQGLSYEQYF.

The chain couples TRBV10-3 to TRBJ2-1; 8 bases align to TRBD2. CDR3 size: 15 residues. Losses at the gene ends were 3 bases for V and 8 bases for J; bases not matched to a gene: 9. The germline gives CDR1 ENHRY, CDR2 SYGVKD. For the CDR3, the DNA is TGTGCCATCAGTGATCGGGGGGGCCTCAGTGATGAGCAGTTCTTC. Translating it yields CAISDRGGLSDEQFF.

The chain uses TRBV5-1 and TRBJ1-4; D might be TRBD1 (6 bases). V was clipped by 1 base and J by 0 bases, with 10 bases between them. The CDR3 is 16 amino acids. Germline V gene sequence: CDR1 SGHRS, CDR2 YFSETQ. Here the CDR3 reads CASSLTGLATNEKLFF. Here the CDR3 DNA reads TGCGCCAGCAGCTTGACAGGGCTTGCAACTAATGAAAAACTGTTTTTT.